Listed here are 8 T cell receptor beta chains from one sample, sequenced in a study of cytomegalovirus exposure and HLA in healthy donors. In the PCR, 60 Vbeta and 13 Jbeta primers were used. Profiling relied on immunoSEQ multiplex PCR, and the TCRdb table lists in-frame clones only, not all of them. The data show hundreds of thousands of clones, with 65% to 85% seen just once and 2% to 2.5% held by the top ten. The sample comprised PBMCs. These receptors all come from a female donor in good health and CMV-seronegative.

The CDR3 protein is CASSLGGVSYNEQFF. Written as DNA, the CDR3 is TGTGCCAGCAGCTTAGGCGGGGTCTCCTACAATGAGCAGTTCTTC. J is TRBJ2-1 and V is TRBV7-8; D is possibly TRBD2 (6 bases). Germline V lookup: CDR1 SGHVS, CDR2 FQNEAQ. The CDR3 is 15 residues long. V lost 1 base and J 0 bases, leaving 7 bases between the germline ends.

This clone was picked up one time. J is TRBJ1-1 and V is TRBV7-9; TRBD1 is a possible D gene (6 bases). The CDR3 consists of 17 residues. Germline CDR1 reads SEHNR; CDR2 reads FQNEAQ (reference sequence). The germline V and J ends were trimmed by 5 bases and 5 bases, with 24 bases remaining between them. CDR3 amino acids: CASSPKTPLERGTEAFF. In nucleotides, the CDR3 is TGTGCCAGCAGCCCCAAGACGCCCCTGGAGAGGGGGACTGAAGCTTTCTTT.

The V and J genes are TRBV5-1 and TRBJ2-1, with 9 bases matching TRBD2. With V trimmed by 3 bases and J by 6 bases, 4 bases remained unmatched. The CDR3 sequence is 14 residues long. Germline lookup yields CDR1 SGHRS and CDR2 YFSETQ. The CDR3 DNA reads TGCGCCAGCAGCTCGGGACTAGCAGGCAATGAGCAGTTCTTC. Encoded protein: CASSSGLAGNEQFF.

The rearrangement joins TRBV28 to TRBJ2-6, with D possibly TRBD1 on 5 matching bases. V was clipped by 6 bases and J by 0 bases, with 9 bases between them. This CDR3 has 15 amino acids. Germline V gene data show CDR1 as MDHEN and CDR2 as SYDVKM. The CDR3 region is CASRRQSSGANVLTF. For the CDR3, the DNA is TGTGCCAGCAGGAGACAGAGCTCTGGGGCCAACGTCCTGACTTTC. Full variable domain (missing parts from reference TRBV28 and TRBJ2-6): DVKVTQSSRYLVKRTGEKVFLECVQDMDHENMFWYRQDPGLGLRLIYFSYDVKMKEKGDIPEGYSVSREKKERFSLILESASTNQTSMYLCASRRQSSGANVLTFGAGSRLTVL.

The gene calls are TRBV11-1 and TRBJ2-5; 7 nucleotides match TRBD2. The tail of the sequence fits TRBJ2-7 better, so the J call may be wrong. Germline CDR1 reads SGHAT; CDR2 reads FQDESV (reference sequence). This CDR3 is built from 14 residues. CDR3 DNA: TGTGCCAGCAGCGTAGGGGCGGGAGAGGACGAGCAGTACTTC. It codes for CASSVGAGEDEQYF.

This clone has a single count. This chain uses TRBV15 with TRBJ2-1; D possibly corresponds to TRBD2 (5 bases). Per the germline V gene, CDR1 is LNHNV and CDR2 is YYDKDF (reference sequence). V was cut by 0 bases and J by 9 bases, with 21 bases left in between. This CDR3 has 17 residues. DNA for the CDR3: TGTGCCACCAGCAGAGATCAGGCGGGTAAGATCGAAGTTGAGCAGTTCTTC. It translates to CATSRDQAGKIEVEQFF.

The chain has TRBV4-1 and TRBJ2-1; TRBD2 matches at 13 bases. With 1 base clipped from V and 7 bases from J, the junction kept 7 bases outside the gene matches. The CDR3 consists of 17 residues. Germline V lookup: CDR1 MGHRA, CDR2 YSYEKL. CDR3 sequence: CASSQVRLAGGANEQFF. For the CDR3, the DNA is TGCGCCAGCAGCCAAGTCAGACTAGCGGGAGGAGCGAATGAGCAGTTCTTC.

V usage is TRBV6-5 and J usage is TRBJ1-2; maybe TRBD1 (5 bases). The V and J ends lost 7 bases and 7 bases respectively, with 22 bases between them. The germline V gene encodes CDR1 MNHEY and CDR2 SVGAGI. This CDR3 spans 15 amino acids. The CDR3 coding sequence is TGTGCCAGCACCCCTGGAGGGGACCCTTTTTTTGGCTACACCTTC. Protein product: CASTPGGDPFFGYTF.